These T cell receptor beta chains were read from a single sample in a study of T cell changes during pregnancy in multiple sclerosis. The table came from immunoSEQ multiplex PCR; TCRdb's copy has only in-frame clones and leaves some out. This table holds about 39,000 clones, 85% to 95% found once. Sequenced material: CD4+ T cells from peripheral blood mononuclear cells, taken after pregnancy. The receptors were sampled from a female donor with multiple sclerosis, enrolled in a pregnancy study. CDR3s include the opening cysteine and the closing phenylalanine or tryptophan. D genes are given only for firm matches. Rows give clone size only sometimes, using once, few, many, or a class for an expanded clone.

d_gene	v_gene	abundance	j_gene	CDR3nt	CDR3aa
.	TRBV25-1	.	TRBJ2-3	TGTGCCAGCAGTGAACCGATAACACCTAGCACAGATACGCAGTATTTT	CASSEPITPSTDTQYF
.	TRBV5-1	few	TRBJ1-5	TGCGCCAGCAGCTTGGACGCGTACCCTCGGCAGCCCCAGCATTTT	CASSLDAYPRQPQHF
TRBD2	TRBV10-3	.	TRBJ2-1	TGTGCCATCAGCGGAGGCGGGGGGGCCATCTACAATGAGCAGTTCTTC	CAISGGGGAIYNEQFF
TRBD1	TRBV27	.	TRBJ1-3	TGTGCCAGCAGGTCCGGGACAGGGGTTACTGGAAACACCATATATTTT	CASRSGTGVTGNTIYF
.	TRBV29-1	.	TRBJ1-2	TGCAGCGTTGATATCAGGGGAGATGGCTACACCTTC	CSVDIRGDGYTF
.	TRBV7-6	once	TRBJ2-1	TGTGCCAGCAGCTCCTCACCTTTAGGGGAAGCCCTGAATGAGCAGTTCTTC	CASSSSPLGEALNEQFF
TRBD1	TRBV2	.	TRBJ2-7	TGTGCCAGCAGTTATGACCGGACAGGGGGAGGCTACGAGCAGTACTTC	CASSYDRTGGGYEQYF
TRBD1	TRBV7-9	.	TRBJ2-7	TGTGCCAGCAGCGACAGGGTCGAGCAGTACTTC	CASSDRVEQYF
.	TRBV6-5	.	TRBJ1-3	TGTGCCAGCAGCTTACTACTGAGCTCTGGAAACACCATATATTTT	CASSLLLSSGNTIYF
TRBD2	TRBV7-3	.	TRBJ2-2	TGTGCCAGCAGCCTGGGTACCTCTCCGGGACTAGCGGGGGGGTACACCGGGGAGCTGTTTTTT	CASSLGTSPGLAGGYTGELFF
.	TRBV11-2	.	TRBJ1-3	TGTGCCAGCAGATCCATTACAGTCGAGACTGGAAACACCATATATTTT	CASRSITVETGNTIYF
TRBD1	TRBV15	.	TRBJ2-7	TGTGCCACCAGCAGAGACAGGGGGTCAACCTACGAGCAGTACTTC	CATSRDRGSTYEQYF
.	TRBV14	.	TRBJ1-2	TGTGCCAGCAGCCACCCGTCCGGGGGGGGGCTCGGCTATGGCTACACCTTC	CASSHPSGGGLGYGYTF
TRBD1	TRBV27	.	TRBJ1-6	TGTGCCAGCCGCCCCGGGGGGACAGGGAATTCACCCCTCCACTTT	CASRPGGTGNSPLHF
.	TRBV12-5	once	TRBJ2-2	TGTGCTAGTGGTTTGTACGGGGGACTGAACACCGGGGAGCTGTTTTTT	CASGLYGGLNTGELFF
.	TRBV18	few	TRBJ2-4	TGTGCCAGCTCACCGCCGGGGAATAATTTAGCCAAAAACATTCAGTACTTC	CASSPPGNNLAKNIQYF
TRBD1	TRBV5-6	.	TRBJ1-3	TGTGCCAGCAGCTTGTACAAGGGGGCAAAAGGAAACACCATATATTTT	CASSLYKGAKGNTIYF
TRBD1	TRBV5-4	.	TRBJ1-2	TGTGCCAGCAGCCCACCTGACAGGGGAGGCTATGGCTACACCTTC	CASSPPDRGGYGYTF
TRBD1	TRBV6-6	.	TRBJ1-3	TGTGCCAGCAGTCCCCCCAGGGCGGGACAGGGAAACACCATATATTTT	CASSPPRAGQGNTIYF
.	TRBV5-8	.	TRBJ1-5	TGTGCCAGCAGGTCCGGGACACCGGGCCAGCCCCAGCATTTT	CASRSGTPGQPQHF
.	TRBV27	.	TRBJ1-4	TGTGCCAGCAGTTTATCGGGGCTGGGTGATGAAAAACTGTTTTTT	CASSLSGLGDEKLFF
.	TRBV6-1	once	TRBJ2-2	TGTGCCAGCAGTGAAGCGCTTAATCCGAACGGGGGGGAGCTGTTTTTT	CASSEALNPNGGELFF
TRBD1	TRBV5-1	.	TRBJ2-1	TGCGCCAGCAGCTTGGCCGAGGGACAGTACAATGAGCAGTTCTTC	CASSLAEGQYNEQFF
.	TRBV7-8	.	TRBJ1-5	TGTGCCAGCAGCTTATATGAGGGAAATCCCTTAATTCAGCCCCAGCATTTT	CASSLYEGNPLIQPQHF
TRBD2	TRBV6-6	once	TRBJ2-5	TGTGCCAGCAGGACCAGCGGGGGACAAGAGACCCAGTACTTC	CASRTSGGQETQYF
.	TRBV7-9	.	TRBJ1-4	TGTGCCAGCAGCCAGAAGTCAGGTACACCAACTAATGAAAAACTGTTTTTT	CASSQKSGTPTNEKLFF
.	TRBV18	.	TRBJ2-3	TGTGCCAGCTCTCGCAATGGGGTGGGGCCCCCGACAGATACGCAGTATTTT	CASSRNGVGPPTDTQYF
.	TRBV7-7	.	TRBJ2-5	TGTGCTAGCAGCACGCGCACAGAAGAGACCCAGTACTTC	CASSTRTEETQYF